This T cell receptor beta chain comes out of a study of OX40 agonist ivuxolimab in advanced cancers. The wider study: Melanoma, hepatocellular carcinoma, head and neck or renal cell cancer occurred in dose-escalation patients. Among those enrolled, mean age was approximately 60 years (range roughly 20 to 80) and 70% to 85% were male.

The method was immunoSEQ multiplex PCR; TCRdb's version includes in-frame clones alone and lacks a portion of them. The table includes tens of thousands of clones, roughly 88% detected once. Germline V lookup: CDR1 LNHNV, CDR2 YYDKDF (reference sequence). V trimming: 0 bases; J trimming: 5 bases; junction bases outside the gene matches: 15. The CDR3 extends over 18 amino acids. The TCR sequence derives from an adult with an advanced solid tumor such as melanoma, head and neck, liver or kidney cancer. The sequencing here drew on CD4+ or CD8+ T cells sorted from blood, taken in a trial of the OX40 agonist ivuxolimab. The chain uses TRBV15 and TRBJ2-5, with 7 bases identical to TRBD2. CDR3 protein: CATSRDPAGGRVGETQYF. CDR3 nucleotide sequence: TGTGCCACCAGCAGAGACCCCGCGGGCGGGAGAGTCGGGGAGACCCAGTACTTC.